The text below deals with one T cell receptor (beta chain). This entry comes from a study of T cell responses to AZD1222 COVID-19 vaccine. Some second doses came at about 4 weeks and others at about 12 weeks; these were pooled. Trimming removed 6 bases at V and 3 bases at J, with 14 bases between. Per germline, CDR1 SQVTM and CDR2 ANQGSEA. The CDR3 spans 13 residues. Sequencing was performed with immunoSEQ multiplex PCR; in TCRdb, only in-frame clones are kept and a portion is missing. Of 89,000 or so clones listed, roughly 90% are singletons. The sample in question was peripheral blood, obtained 28 days after the second AZD1222 dose. The chain carries TRBV29-1 and TRBJ1-1; D is uncertain. This sequence originates from an adult who received the AZD1222 COVID-19 vaccine. The CDR3 bases are TGCAGCGTACCGGGGTTCGAGGACACTGAAGCTTTCTTT. Translated: CSVPGFEDTEAFF. The whole variable domain, filled in from reference TRBV29-1 and TRBJ1-1, reads SAVISQKPSRDICQRGTSLTIQCQVDSQVTMMFWYRQQPGQSLTLIATANQGSEATYESGFVIDKFPISRPNLTFSTLTVSNMSPEDSSIYLCSVPGFEDTEAFFGQGTRLTVV.